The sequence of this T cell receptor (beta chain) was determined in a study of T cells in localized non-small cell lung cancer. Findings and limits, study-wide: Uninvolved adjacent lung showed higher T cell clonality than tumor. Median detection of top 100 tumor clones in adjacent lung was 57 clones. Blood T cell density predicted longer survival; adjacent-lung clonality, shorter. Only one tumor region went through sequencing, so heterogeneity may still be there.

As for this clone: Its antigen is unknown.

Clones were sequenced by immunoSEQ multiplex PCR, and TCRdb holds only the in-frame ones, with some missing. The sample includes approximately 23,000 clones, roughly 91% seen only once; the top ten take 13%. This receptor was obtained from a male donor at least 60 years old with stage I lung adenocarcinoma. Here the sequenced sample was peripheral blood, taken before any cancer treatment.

The CDR3 nucleotides read TGTGCCAGCAGAGGGGGTTCGGCGAGTGAGCAGTTCTTC. It specifies CASRGGSASEQFF. The chain links TRBV7-9 to TRBJ2-1, with TRBD1 as a possible D gene (6 bases). V was pared by 6 bases and J by 9 bases, with 15 bases between. This CDR3 comprises 13 residues. CDR1 and CDR2 (germline): SEHNR, FQNEAQ (reference sequence).